This TCR beta chain was retrieved from a study of cytomegalovirus exposure and HLA in healthy donors. There are 16 residues in the CDR3. With 1 base clipped from V and 12 bases from J, the junction kept 14 bases outside the gene matches. Germline V gives CDR1 LGHNA, CDR2 YSLEER. In the PCR, 60 Vbeta and 13 Jbeta primers were used. Clones were read by immunoSEQ multiplex PCR, and TCRdb kept only the in-frame ones, dropping some. There are 98,000 or so clones in the sample; 76% occur only once, and 2% to 2.5% lies in the top ten. The specimen was PBMCs. V gene TRBV4-3 combines with J gene TRBJ2-7, with 11 bases identical to TRBD1. The TCR comes from a man in his forties or fifties in good health and CMV-seronegative. The CDR3 nucleotides are TGCGCCAGCAGCCAAGTATTCCCTGGGACAGGGGGGTTGCTGTACTTC. Translating it yields CASSQVFPGTGGLLYF.